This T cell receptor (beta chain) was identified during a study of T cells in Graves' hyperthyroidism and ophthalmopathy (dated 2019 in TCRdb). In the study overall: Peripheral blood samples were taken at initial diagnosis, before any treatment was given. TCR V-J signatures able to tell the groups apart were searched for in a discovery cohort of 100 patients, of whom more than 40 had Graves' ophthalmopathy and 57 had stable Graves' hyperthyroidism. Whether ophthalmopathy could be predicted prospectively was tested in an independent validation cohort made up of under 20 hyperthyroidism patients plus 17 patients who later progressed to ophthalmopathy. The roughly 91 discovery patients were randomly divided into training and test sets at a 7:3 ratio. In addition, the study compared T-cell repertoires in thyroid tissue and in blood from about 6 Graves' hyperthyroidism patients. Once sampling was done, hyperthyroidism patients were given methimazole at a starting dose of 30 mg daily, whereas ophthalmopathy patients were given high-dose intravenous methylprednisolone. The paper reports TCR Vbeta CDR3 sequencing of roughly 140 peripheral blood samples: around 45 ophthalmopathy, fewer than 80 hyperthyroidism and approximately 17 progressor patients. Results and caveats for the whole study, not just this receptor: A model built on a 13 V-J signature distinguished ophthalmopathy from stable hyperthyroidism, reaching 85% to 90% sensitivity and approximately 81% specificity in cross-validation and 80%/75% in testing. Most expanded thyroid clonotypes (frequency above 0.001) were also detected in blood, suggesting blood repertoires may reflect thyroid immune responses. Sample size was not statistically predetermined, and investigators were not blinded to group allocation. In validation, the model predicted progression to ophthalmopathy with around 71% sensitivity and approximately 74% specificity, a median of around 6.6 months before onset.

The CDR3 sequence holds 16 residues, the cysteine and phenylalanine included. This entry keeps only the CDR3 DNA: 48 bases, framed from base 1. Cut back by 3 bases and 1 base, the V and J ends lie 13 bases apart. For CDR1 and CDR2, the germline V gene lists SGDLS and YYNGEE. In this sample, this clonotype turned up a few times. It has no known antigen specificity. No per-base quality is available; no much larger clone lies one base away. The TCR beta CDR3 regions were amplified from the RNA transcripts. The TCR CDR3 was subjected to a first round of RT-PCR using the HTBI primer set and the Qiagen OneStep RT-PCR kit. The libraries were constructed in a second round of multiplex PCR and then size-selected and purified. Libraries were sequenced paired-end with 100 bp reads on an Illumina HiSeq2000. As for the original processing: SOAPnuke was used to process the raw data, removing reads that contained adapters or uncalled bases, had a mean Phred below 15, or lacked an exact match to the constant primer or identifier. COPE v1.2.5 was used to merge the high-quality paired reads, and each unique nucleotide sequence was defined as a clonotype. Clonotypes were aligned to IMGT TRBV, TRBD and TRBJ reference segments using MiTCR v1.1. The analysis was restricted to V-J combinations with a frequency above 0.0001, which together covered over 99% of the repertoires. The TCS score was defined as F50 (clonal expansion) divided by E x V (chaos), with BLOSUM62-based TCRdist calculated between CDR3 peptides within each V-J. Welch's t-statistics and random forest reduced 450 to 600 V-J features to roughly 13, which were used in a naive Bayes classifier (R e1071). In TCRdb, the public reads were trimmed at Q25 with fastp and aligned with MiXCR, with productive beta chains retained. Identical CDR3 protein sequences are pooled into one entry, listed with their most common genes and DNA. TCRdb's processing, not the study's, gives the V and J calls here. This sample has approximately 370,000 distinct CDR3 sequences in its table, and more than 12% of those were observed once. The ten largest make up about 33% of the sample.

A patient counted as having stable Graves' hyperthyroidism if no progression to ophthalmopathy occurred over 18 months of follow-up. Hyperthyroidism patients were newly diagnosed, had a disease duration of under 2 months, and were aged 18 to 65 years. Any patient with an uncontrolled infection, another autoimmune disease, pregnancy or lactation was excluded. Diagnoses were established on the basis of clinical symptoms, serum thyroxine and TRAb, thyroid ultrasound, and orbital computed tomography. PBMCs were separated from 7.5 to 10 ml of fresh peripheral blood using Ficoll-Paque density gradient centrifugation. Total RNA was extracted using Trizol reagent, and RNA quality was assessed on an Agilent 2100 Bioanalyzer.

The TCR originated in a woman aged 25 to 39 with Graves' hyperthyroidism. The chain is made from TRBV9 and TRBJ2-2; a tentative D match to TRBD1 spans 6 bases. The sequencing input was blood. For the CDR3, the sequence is CASSGGPGQNTGELFF. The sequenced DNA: TGTGCCAGCAGCGGAGGGCCGGGACAGAACACCGGGGAGCTGTTTTTT.